These T cell receptor beta chains were read from a single sample in a study of blood T cell repertoires in COVID-19. The data were produced by immunoSEQ multiplex PCR, yet TCRdb's version contains in-frame clones alone and is incomplete. The data contain roughly 200,000 clones, 75% to 85% of them singletons. Sequencing was performed on PBMCs or T cells enriched from blood (not recorded which). The receptors were gathered from a man between 35 and 55 years old who had recovered from COVID-19. CDR3s include the opening cysteine and the closing phenylalanine or tryptophan. Fields, in order: J gene, V gene, clone size, CDR3 protein. Only some rows state a clone size, as once, few, many or a class for expanded clones.

>TRBJ2-1|TRBV5-1|NA
CASTLSGGSSYNEQFF
>TRBJ1-1|TRBV19|NA
CASSIEEGRTEAFF
>TRBJ2-3|TRBV7-2|NA
CASSLRLAGYTDTQYF
>TRBJ2-1|TRBV19|NA
CASSGQVRNEQFF
>TRBJ1-2|TRBV24-1|NA
CATSDDRQGRYGYTF
>TRBJ1-1|TRBV9|NA
CASSAAGERTEAFF
>TRBJ1-2|TRBV28|few
CASSLTVGVGYGYTF
>TRBJ2-4|TRBV19|NA
CASSSGTENIQYF
>TRBJ2-1|TRBV24-1|NA
CATSEGLAGHNEQFF
>TRBJ1-2|TRBV6-2/TRBV6-3|NA
CASSYSRGDGYTF
>TRBJ1-2|TRBV3-1/TRBV3-2|NA
CASSEQSRGYTF